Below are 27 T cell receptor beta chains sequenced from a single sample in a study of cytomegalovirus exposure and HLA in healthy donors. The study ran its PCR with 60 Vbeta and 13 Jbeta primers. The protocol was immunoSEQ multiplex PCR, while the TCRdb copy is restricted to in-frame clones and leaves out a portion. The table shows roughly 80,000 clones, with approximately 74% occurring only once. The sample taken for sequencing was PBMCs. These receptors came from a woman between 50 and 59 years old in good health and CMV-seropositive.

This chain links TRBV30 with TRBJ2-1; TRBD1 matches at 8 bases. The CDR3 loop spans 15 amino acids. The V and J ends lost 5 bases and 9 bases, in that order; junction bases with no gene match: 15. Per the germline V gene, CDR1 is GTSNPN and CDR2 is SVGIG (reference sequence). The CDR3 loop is CAWDPRTGKVGEQFF. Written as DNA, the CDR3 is TGTGCCTGGGACCCCAGGACAGGGAAGGTTGGTGAGCAGTTCTTC.

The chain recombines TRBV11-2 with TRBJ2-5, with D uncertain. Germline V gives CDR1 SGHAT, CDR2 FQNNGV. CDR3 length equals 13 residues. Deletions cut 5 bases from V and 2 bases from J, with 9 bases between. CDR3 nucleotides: TGTGCCAGCAGCCCCAGTTCGCAAGAGACCCAGTACTTC. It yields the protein CASSPSSQETQYF.

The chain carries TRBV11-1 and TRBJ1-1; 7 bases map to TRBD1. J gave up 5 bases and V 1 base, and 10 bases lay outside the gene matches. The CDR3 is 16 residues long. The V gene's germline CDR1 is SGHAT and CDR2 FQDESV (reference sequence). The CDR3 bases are TGTGCCAGCAGCTTAGGGACAGGAGCCCAGCGGACTGAAGCTTTCTTT. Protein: CASSLGTGAQRTEAFF.

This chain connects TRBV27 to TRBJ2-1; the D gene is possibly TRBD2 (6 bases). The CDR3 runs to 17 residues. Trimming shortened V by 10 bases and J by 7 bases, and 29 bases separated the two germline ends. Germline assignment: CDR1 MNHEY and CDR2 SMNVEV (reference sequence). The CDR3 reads CATATHRRDLRYNEQFF. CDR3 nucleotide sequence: TGTGCCACCGCAACACATCGCCGGGACTTGCGCTATAATGAGCAGTTCTTC.

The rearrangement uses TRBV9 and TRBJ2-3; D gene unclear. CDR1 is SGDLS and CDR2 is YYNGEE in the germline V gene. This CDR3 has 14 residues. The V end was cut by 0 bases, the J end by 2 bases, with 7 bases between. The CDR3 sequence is CASSVGSYTDTQYF. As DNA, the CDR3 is TGTGCCAGCAGCGTAGGATCCTACACAGATACGCAGTATTTT.

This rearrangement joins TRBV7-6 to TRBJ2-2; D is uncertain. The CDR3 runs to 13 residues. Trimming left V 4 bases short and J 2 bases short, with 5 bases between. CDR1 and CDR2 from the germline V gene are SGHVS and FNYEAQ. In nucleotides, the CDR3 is TGTGCCAGCAGCTCAATTAACACCGGGGAGCTGTTTTTT. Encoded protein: CASSSINTGELFF.

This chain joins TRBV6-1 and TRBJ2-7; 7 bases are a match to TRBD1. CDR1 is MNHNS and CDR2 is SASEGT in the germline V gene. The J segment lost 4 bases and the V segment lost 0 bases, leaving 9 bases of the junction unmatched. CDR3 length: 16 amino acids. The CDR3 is CASSEAMTGRPYEQYF. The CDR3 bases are TGTGCCAGCAGTGAAGCTATGACAGGGCGCCCTTACGAGCAGTACTTC.

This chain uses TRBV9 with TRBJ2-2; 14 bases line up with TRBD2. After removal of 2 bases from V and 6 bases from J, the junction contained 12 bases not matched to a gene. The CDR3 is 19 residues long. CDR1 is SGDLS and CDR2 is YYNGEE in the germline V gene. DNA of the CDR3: TGTGCCAGCAGCGTCCTCCCAGGGGGGGGACTAGCGGGAGCCGGGGAGCTGTTTTTT. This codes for CASSVLPGGGLAGAGELFF.

The CDR3 DNA reads as TGTGCCAGCAGCGCCAGGACAGGGGCGAACACTGAAGCTTTCTTT. This sequence encodes CASSARTGANTEAFF. The chain links TRBV9 to TRBJ1-1; 9 bases match TRBD1. V lost 3 bases, J lost 1 base, and 4 bases stayed unmatched. The CDR3 is 15 residues long. Looked up from germline, CDR1 is SGDLS and CDR2 is YYNGEE.

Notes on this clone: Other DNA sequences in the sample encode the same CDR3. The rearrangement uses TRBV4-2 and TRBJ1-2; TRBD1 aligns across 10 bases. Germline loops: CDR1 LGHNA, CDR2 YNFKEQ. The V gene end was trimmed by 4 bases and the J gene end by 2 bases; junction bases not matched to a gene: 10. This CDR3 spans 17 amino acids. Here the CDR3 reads CASSPPGQGLENYGYTF. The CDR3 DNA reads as TGTGCCAGCAGCCCTCCGGGACAGGGGCTCGAAAACTATGGCTACACCTTC.

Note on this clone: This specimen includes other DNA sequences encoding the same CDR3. CDR3 amino acids: CASSELGGLAPQAGTGELFF. As DNA, the CDR3 is TGCGCCAGCAGCGAGCTGGGAGGGCTAGCGCCACAAGCGGGGACCGGGGAGCTGTTTTTT. The chain employs TRBV5-1 and TRBJ2-2; 7 bases are a match to TRBD2. Germline V gene lookup returns CDR1 SGHRS and CDR2 YFSETQ. The junction had 23 bases not matched to a gene; V was cut back by 4 bases and J by 5 bases. This CDR3 comprises 20 residues.

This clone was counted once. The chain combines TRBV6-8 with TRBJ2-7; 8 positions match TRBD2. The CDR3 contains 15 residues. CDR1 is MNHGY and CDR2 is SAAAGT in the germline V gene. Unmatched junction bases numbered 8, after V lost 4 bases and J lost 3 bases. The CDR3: CASSSPERELYEQYF. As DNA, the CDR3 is TGTGCCAGCAGTTCCCCTGAGCGGGAGCTCTACGAGCAGTACTTC.

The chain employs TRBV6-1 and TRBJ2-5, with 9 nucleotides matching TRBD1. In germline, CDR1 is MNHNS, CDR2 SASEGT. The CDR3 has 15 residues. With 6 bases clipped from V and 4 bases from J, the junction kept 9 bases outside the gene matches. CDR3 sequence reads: CASRTVDRGGETQYF. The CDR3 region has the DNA TGTGCCAGCAGAACCGTGGACAGGGGTGGAGAGACCCAGTACTTC.

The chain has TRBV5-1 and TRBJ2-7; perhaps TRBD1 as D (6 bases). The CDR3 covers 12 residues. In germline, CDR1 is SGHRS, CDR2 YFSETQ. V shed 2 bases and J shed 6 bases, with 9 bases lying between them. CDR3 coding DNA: TGCGCCAGCAGCTTCGACAGGCGCGAGCAGTACTTC. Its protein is CASSFDRREQYF.

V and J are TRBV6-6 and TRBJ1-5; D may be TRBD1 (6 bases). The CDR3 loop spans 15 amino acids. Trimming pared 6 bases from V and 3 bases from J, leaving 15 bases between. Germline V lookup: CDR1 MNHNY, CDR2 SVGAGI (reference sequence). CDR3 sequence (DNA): TGTGCCAGCAGCACCTCGGGGGGCCTCAATCAGCCCCAGCATTTT. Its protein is CASSTSGGLNQPQHF.

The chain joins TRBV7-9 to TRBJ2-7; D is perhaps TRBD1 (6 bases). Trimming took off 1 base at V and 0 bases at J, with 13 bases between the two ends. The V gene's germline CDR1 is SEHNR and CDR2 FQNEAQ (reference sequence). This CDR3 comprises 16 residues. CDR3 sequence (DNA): TGTGCCAGCAGCTTAGGGTTTGGGGACAACTCCTACGAGCAGTACTTC. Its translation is CASSLGFGDNSYEQYF. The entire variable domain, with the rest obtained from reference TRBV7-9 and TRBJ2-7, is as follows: DTGVSQNPRHKITKRGQNVTFRCDPISEHNRLYWYRQTLGQGPEFLTYFQNEAQLEKSRLLSDRFSAERPKGSFSTLEIQRTEQGDSAMYLCASSLGFGDNSYEQYFGPGTRLTVT.

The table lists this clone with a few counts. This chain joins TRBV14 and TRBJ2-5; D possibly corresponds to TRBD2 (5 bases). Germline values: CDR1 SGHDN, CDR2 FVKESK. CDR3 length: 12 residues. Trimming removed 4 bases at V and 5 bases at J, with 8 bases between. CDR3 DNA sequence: TGTGCCAGCAGCCCTGGCGGGGAGACCCAGTACTTC. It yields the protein CASSPGGETQYF.

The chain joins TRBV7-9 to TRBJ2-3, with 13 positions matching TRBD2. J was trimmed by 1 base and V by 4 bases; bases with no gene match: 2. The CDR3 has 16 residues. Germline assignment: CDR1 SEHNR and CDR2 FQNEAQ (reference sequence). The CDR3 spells CASSWTSGSGTDTQYF. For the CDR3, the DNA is TGTGCCAGCAGCTGGACTAGCGGGAGCGGCACAGATACGCAGTATTTT.

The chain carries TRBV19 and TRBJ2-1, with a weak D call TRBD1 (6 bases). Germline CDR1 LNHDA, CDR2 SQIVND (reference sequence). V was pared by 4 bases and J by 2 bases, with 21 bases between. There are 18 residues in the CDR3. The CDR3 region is CASSTPRTVTLTYNEQFF. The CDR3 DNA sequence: TGTGCCAGTAGTACCCCCCGGACAGTGACCCTTACCTACAATGAGCAGTTCTTC.

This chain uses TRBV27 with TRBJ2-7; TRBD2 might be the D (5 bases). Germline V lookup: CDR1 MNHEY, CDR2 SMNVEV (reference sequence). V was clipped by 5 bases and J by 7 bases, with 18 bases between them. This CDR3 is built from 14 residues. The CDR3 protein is CASSLSYVRDEQYF. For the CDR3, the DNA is TGTGCCAGCAGTCTCTCCTACGTTCGGGATGAGCAGTACTTC.

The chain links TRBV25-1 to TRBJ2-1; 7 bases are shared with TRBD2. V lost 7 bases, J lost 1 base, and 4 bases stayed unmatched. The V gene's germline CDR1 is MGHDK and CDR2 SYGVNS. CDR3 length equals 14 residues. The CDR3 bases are TGTGCCAGCAAGCCGGGAGGTTCCTACAATGAGCAGTTCTTC. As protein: CASKPGGSYNEQFF.

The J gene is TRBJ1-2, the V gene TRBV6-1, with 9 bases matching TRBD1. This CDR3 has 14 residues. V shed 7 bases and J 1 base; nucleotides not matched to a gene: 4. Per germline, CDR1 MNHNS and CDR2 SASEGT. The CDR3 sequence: CASTSGQGNYGYTF. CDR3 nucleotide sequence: TGTGCCAGCACCTCGGGACAGGGTAACTATGGCTACACCTTC.

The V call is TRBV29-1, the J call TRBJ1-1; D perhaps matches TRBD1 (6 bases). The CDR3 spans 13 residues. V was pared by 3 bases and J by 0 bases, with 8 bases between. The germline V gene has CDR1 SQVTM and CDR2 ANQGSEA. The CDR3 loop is CSVEDRLNTEAFF. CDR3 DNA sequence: TGCAGCGTTGAGGACAGATTGAACACTGAAGCTTTCTTT.

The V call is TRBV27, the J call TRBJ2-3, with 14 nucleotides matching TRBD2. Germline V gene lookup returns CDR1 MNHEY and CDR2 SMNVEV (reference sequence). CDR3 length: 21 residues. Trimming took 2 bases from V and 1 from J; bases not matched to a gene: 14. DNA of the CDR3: TGTGCCAGCAGTTTAAGAGGGGAGAGGGGGACTAGCGGGAGAGGCACAGATACGCAGTATTTT. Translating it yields CASSLRGERGTSGRGTDTQYF.

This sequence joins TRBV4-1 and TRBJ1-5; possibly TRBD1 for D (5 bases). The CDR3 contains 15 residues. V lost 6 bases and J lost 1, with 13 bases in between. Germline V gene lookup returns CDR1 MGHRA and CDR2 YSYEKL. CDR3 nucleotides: TGCGCCAGCAGTCCCTCAGGGTTAAGCAATCAGCCCCAGCATTTT. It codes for CASSPSGLSNQPQHF.

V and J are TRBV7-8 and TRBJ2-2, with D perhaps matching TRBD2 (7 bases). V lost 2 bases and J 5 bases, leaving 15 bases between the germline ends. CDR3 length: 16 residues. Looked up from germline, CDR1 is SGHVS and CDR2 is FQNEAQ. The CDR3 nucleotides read TGTGCCAGCAGCTTATCCGGGGGGCTGGCTACCGGGGAGCTGTTTTTT. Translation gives CASSLSGGLATGELFF. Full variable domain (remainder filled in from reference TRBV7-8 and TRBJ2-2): GAGVSQSPRYKVAKRGQDVALRCDPISGHVSLFWYQQALGQGPEFLTYFQNEAQLDKSGLPSDRFFAERPEGSVSTLKIQRTQQEDSAVYLCASSLSGGLATGELFFGEGSRLTVL.

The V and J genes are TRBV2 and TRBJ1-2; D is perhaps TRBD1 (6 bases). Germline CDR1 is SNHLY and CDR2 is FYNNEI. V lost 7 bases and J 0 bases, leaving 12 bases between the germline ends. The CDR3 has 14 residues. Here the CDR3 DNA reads TGTGCCAGCAACTACAGGGCCCCTAACTATGGCTACACCTTC. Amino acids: CASNYRAPNYGYTF.